These 19 T cell receptor beta chains came from one sample sequenced in a study of early T cells in non-severe SARS-CoV-2 infection. One entry per CDR3 protein results from TCRdb running MiXCR on the 5' RACE reads. The profile shows about 59,000 distinct CDR3 sequences, 11% of them singletons. The sample taken for sequencing was whole blood. The receptors were sampled from an adult who was a healthcare worker with PCR-confirmed SARS-CoV-2 infection or an uninfected control (not recorded which).

This clonotype showed up many times. The rearrangement uses TRBV7-8 and TRBJ2-5; 11 bases agree with TRBD2. J was trimmed by 5 bases and V by 5 bases; bases with no gene match: 4. Germline-derived CDR1 and CDR2 are SGHVS and FQNEAQ. This CDR3 comprises 14 residues. This chain's CDR3 is CASSAGLAVETQYF. The CDR3 DNA follows: TGTGCCAGCAGCGCGGGACTAGCGGTGGAGACCCAGTACTTC. Filled out from reference TRBV7-8 and TRBJ2-5, the complete variable domain reads GAGVSQSPRYKVAKRGQDVALRCDPISGHVSLFWYQQALGQGPEFLTYFQNEAQLDKSGLPSDRFFAERPEGSVSTLKIQRTQQEDSAVYLCASSAGLAVETQYFGPGTRLLVL.

In its sample, this clonotype was seen many times. J is TRBJ2-4 and V is TRBV28, with 7 bases identical to TRBD2. The CDR3 runs to 13 residues. After removal of 7 bases from V and 6 bases from J, the junction contained 6 bases not matched to a gene. Per the germline V gene, CDR1 is MDHEN and CDR2 is SYDVKM. The CDR3 DNA reads TGTGCCAGCAAACCAGCGGGGATAAACATTCAGTACTTC. It translates to CASKPAGINIQYF. Supplemented by reference TRBV28 and TRBJ2-4, the full variable domain reads DVKVTQSSRYLVKRTGEKVFLECVQDMDHENMFWYRQDPGLGLRLIYFSYDVKMKEKGDIPEGYSVSREKKERFSLILESASTNQTSMYLCASKPAGINIQYFGAGTRLSVL.

J is TRBJ2-7 and V is TRBV9; TRBD1 matches 7 bases. Germline values: CDR1 SGDLS, CDR2 YYNGEE. The CDR3 has 15 amino acids. V trimming: 4 bases; J trimming: 2 bases; junction bases outside the gene matches: 9. CDR3 sequence (DNA): TGTGCCAGCAGCCCCGGACAGGATAGGGCCTACGAGCAGTACTTC. Amino acids: CASSPGQDRAYEQYF.

The V and J genes are TRBV7-9 and TRBJ2-5; TRBD1 matches at 7 bases. Per germline, CDR1 SEHNR and CDR2 FQNEAQ (reference sequence). The CDR3 sequence is 14 residues long. V lost 6 bases and J lost 2; bases outside the gene matches: 6. The CDR3 sequence: CASRTGTAQETQYF. CDR3 coding DNA: TGTGCCAGCAGGACAGGGACCGCTCAAGAGACCCAGTACTTC.

This clonotype was seen repeatedly, ten times or more. The V and J genes are TRBV7-2 and TRBJ1-2; tentatively, D is TRBD1 (5 bases). This CDR3 contains 11 residues. V shed 5 bases and J shed 7 bases, with 8 bases lying between them. Germline V lookup: CDR1 SGHTA, CDR2 FQGNSA. This CDR3 is CASSLQAGYTF. Written as DNA, the CDR3 is TGTGCCAGCAGCCTACAGGCTGGCTACACCTTC.

This clonotype occurred many times. V is TRBV21-1 and J is TRBJ1-1. TRBV21-1 is termed a pseudogene. The CDR3 is 18 residues long. CDR3 in DNA: TGTGCCAGCAGCAAACAAGCGGGACCCTCGCGAGGGCACACTGAAGCTTTCTTT. Its translation: CASSKQAGPSRGHTEAFF.

This clonotype showed up just a few times. The V and J genes are TRBV28 and TRBJ1-2; 10 nucleotides line up with TRBD1. The germline gives CDR1 MDHEN, CDR2 SYDVKM. V dropped 8 bases and J dropped 4; count of bases not matched to a gene: 1. This CDR3 is 12 amino acids long. CDR3 DNA: TGTGCCAGCCGGGACAGGGGCTATGGCTACACCTTC. Translated, it gives CASRDRGYGYTF.

This clonotype was recorded many times. The chain links TRBV2 to TRBJ2-5; a possible D gene is TRBD2 (6 bases). Germline V gives CDR1 SNHLY, CDR2 FYNNEI. V was trimmed by 7 bases and J by 4 bases, leaving 13 bases between them. CDR3 length equals 13 residues. CDR3 in DNA: TGTGCCAGCAAGTTATACGGGGGAGAGACCCAGTACTTC. Amino acids: CASKLYGGETQYF.

The rearrangement joins TRBV7-8 to TRBJ2-5; D assignment may be TRBD1 or TRBD2 (5 bases each). Germline-derived CDR1 and CDR2 are SGHVS and FQNEAQ. The V end lost 9 bases, the J end lost 2 bases, and 10 bases lay between the germline ends. The CDR3 extends over 12 amino acids. The CDR3 region has the DNA TGTGCCAGTCGGTGGGGGCAAGAGACCCAGTACTTC. Translated, it gives CASRWGQETQYF.

This clonotype was observed at least ten times. CDR3 region: CSARTGLAGGGELFF. CDR3 coding DNA: TGCAGCGCCCGTACAGGGCTAGCCGGAGGCGGGGAGCTGTTTTTT. The rearrangement links TRBV29-1 to TRBJ2-2; D may be TRBD1 (6 bases). The CDR3 has 15 residues. V was cut by 7 bases and J by 7 bases, with 22 bases left in between. Germline V CDR1 and CDR2: SQVTM, ANQGSEA.

This clonotype was seen once. This may be a read error, as it is one base from a much larger clone. The chain joins TRBV10-2 to TRBJ1-1, with D possibly matching TRBD1 (6 bases). The CDR3 loop spans 13 amino acids. In germline, CDR1 is WSHSY, CDR2 SAAADI. The CDR3 spells CTSSVSRGTEAFF. CDR3 nucleotides: TGCACCAGCAGTGTAAGCAGGGGCACTGAAGCTTTCTTT.

In this sample, this clonotype turned up a few times. This rearrangement joins TRBV7-9 to TRBJ2-3; 7 nucleotides line up with TRBD2. The ends lost 5 bases at V and 0 bases at J; junction bases unmatched: 5. Looked up from germline, CDR1 is SEHNR and CDR2 is FQNEAQ (reference sequence). This CDR3 is built from 15 residues. CDR3 protein: CASSAAGSSTDTQYF. Here the CDR3 DNA reads TGTGCCAGCAGCGCAGCGGGGTCTAGCACAGATACGCAGTATTTT.

The J gene is TRBJ1-2, the V gene TRBV20-1; tentative D call: TRBD1 (5 bases). Germline V CDR1 and CDR2: DFQATT, SNEGSKA (reference sequence). The CDR3 is 16 residues long. V lost 4 bases to trimming and J lost 0 bases, with 18 bases between them. The CDR3 DNA sequence: TGCAGTGCTACTGACAGCCTACGTTTTTCTAACTATGGCTACACCTTC. Amino acid sequence: CSATDSLRFSNYGYTF.

This clonotype was seen ten or more times. The J gene is TRBJ2-5, the V gene TRBV7-6, with D unresolved. Germline loops: CDR1 SGHVS, CDR2 FNYEAQ. Trimming stripped 2 bases from V and 5 bases from J, with 6 bases between. This CDR3 spans 12 amino acids. Written as DNA, the CDR3 is TGTGCCAGCAGCTTATTGGTGGAGACCCAGTACTTC. Translated: CASSLLVETQYF.

This clonotype was recorded a few times. This chain links TRBV6-8 with TRBJ2-3; D is perhaps TRBD2 (7 bases). CDR1 is MNHGY, CDR2 SAAAGT, per germline. V lost 7 bases to trimming and J lost 2 bases, with 22 bases between them. The CDR3 spans 17 residues. The CDR3 sequence is CASTPPGGPHLTDTQYF. CDR3 DNA sequence: TGTGCCAGCACCCCGCCCGGGGGGCCCCATCTCACAGATACGCAGTATTTT.

This clonotype showed up many times. The chain uses TRBV6-9 and TRBJ2-7; tentatively, D is TRBD2 (6 bases). Trimming stripped 6 bases from V and 7 bases from J, with 13 bases between. Germline CDR1 reads MNHGY; CDR2 reads SVAAGI. This CDR3 has 12 amino acids. The CDR3 sequence: CASRPTSFEQYF. The CDR3 DNA is TGTGCCAGCAGACCAACTAGCTTTGAGCAGTACTTC.

This clonotype has a handful of counts. The chain has TRBV20-1 and TRBJ2-1; 8 bases map to TRBD2. Germline V gene lookup returns CDR1 DFQATT and CDR2 SNEGSKA (reference sequence). Trimming at V came to 0 bases and at J to 4 bases, leaving 8 bases not matched to a gene. The CDR3 is 16 amino acids. The CDR3 DNA is TGCAGTGCTAGAGACCAGAATCGGGGGGGATACAATGAGCAGTTCTTC. Protein product: CSARDQNRGGYNEQFF.

This clonotype was seen only a few times. V and J are TRBV6-5 and TRBJ2-3; D unresolved. The length of the CDR3 is 14 residues. Per the germline V gene, CDR1 is MNHEY and CDR2 is SVGAGI. V was shortened by 6 bases and J by 0 bases, with 10 bases between the two germline ends. CDR3 in amino acids: CASRLTSSTDTQYF. CDR3 coding DNA: TGTGCCAGCAGACTCACAAGTAGCACAGATACGCAGTATTTT.

This clonotype appeared many times. The chain joins TRBV2 to TRBJ2-5; a possible D gene is TRBD1 (5 bases). CDR3 length: 13 amino acids. V lost 2 bases to trimming and J lost 2 bases, with 6 bases between them. Germline V lookup: CDR1 SNHLY, CDR2 FYNNEI. The CDR3, as DNA: TGTGCCAGCAGTGAAAACAGGCAAGAGACCCAGTACTTC. Protein: CASSENRQETQYF.